These T cell receptor beta chains were read from a single sample in a study of CD8 T cells in ankylosing spondylitis. TCRdb fed the 5' RACE reads into MiXCR, producing one record per CDR3 protein. Counted here are about 340,000 distinct CDR3 sequences, under 8.5% occurring once; the ten biggest clones make up 14% to 15%. The sequenced material came from blood, either unsorted or a sorted T cell fraction (not recorded which). Every receptor here comes from a male donor with ankylosing spondylitis. The CDR3 runs from the conserved cysteine through the conserved F or W. Each record gives: clone size, V gene, D gene, J gene, CDR3 protein, CDR3 DNA. D genes are given only for firm matches. Clone size is shown for a subset of rows, as once, few, many or a class of expanded clone.

many,TRBV11-2,TRBD1,TRBJ2-3,CASSLGNRGRVDTQYF,TGTGCCAGCAGCTTAGGGAACAGGGGGCGCGTAGATACGCAGTATTTT
.,TRBV14,.,TRBJ2-7,CASSHGGYEQYF,TGTGCCAGCAGCCATGGGGGTTACGAGCAGTACTTC
many,TRBV20-1,.,TRBJ2-4,CSARVARADKNIQYF,TGCAGTGCTAGAGTGGCCAGGGCTGACAAAAACATTCAGTACTTC
many,TRBV14,TRBD2,TRBJ2-7,CASSQDEAGVYEQYF,TGTGCCAGCAGCCAAGATGAAGCGGGAGTTTACGAGCAGTACTTC
few,TRBV29-1,.,TRBJ2-7,CSVEREVGEQYF,TGCAGCGTTGAAAGGGAGGTCGGCGAGCAGTACTTC
.,TRBV19,TRBD2,TRBJ2-7,CASSINSGRGEQYF,TGTGCCAGTAGTATAAATAGCGGGAGAGGGGAGCAGTACTTC
many,TRBV20-1,TRBD2,TRBJ2-1,CSALSGRAYNEQFF,TGCAGTGCTCTTAGCGGGAGGGCCTACAATGAGCAGTTCTTC
few,TRBV24-1,TRBD2,TRBJ2-1,CATSVGEGYNEQFF,TGTGCCACCAGTGTCGGGGAGGGGTACAATGAGCAGTTCTTC
.,TRBV2,TRBD1,TRBJ2-2,CASGRVGQGASGTGELFF,TGTGCCAGCGGGCGCGTGGGACAGGGGGCGTCGGGCACCGGGGAGCTGTTTTTT
few,TRBV5-1,.,TRBJ2-1,CASSLRGPSSYNEQFF,TGCGCCAGCAGCCTCAGGGGCCCGAGCTCCTACAATGAGCAGTTCTTC
once,TRBV2,TRBD2,TRBJ2-5,CASSLTTSGVVEETQYF,TGTGCCAGCAGTCTCACGACTAGCGGGGTGGTCGAGGAGACCCAGTACTTC
few,TRBV27,.,TRBJ2-5,CASSFSYQETQYF,TGTGCCAGCAGTTTCTCGTACCAAGAGACCCAGTACTTC
.,TRBV6-6,.,TRBJ1-5,CASSNLRQPQHF,TGTGCCAGCAGTAACCTTCGGCAGCCCCAGCATTTT
many,TRBV29-1,TRBD2,TRBJ2-7,CSVETSGLSYEQYF,TGCAGCGTTGAAACTAGCGGGCTCTCCTACGAGCAGTACTTC
.,TRBV5-6,.,TRBJ2-1,CASSRSWDRNEQFF,TGTGCCAGCAGCCGATCTTGGGACCGCAATGAGCAGTTCTTC
.,TRBV5-1,TRBD2,TRBJ2-1,CASNKVGLAGGQSYNEQFF,TGCGCCAGCAACAAGGTTGGACTAGCGGGAGGGCAAAGTTACAATGAGCAGTTCTTC
many,TRBV4-3,.,TRBJ1-5,CASSQDRANQPQHF,TGCGCCAGCAGCCAAGACAGGGCCAATCAGCCCCAGCATTTT
many,TRBV7-9,.,TRBJ2-7,CASSSGAYEQYF,TGTGCCAGCTCAAGCGGTGCCTACGAGCAGTACTTC
.,TRBV28,TRBD1,TRBJ2-2,CASSGDRYTGELFF,TGTGCCAGCAGTGGGGACAGGTACACCGGGGAGCTGTTTTTT
many,TRBV27,.,TRBJ2-7,CASSLGQRAYEQYF,TGTGCCAGCAGTTTGGGCCAGCGAGCCTACGAGCAGTACTTC
many,TRBV3-1,.,TRBJ2-7,CASSREYEQYF,TGTGCCAGCAGCCGAGAATACGAGCAGTACTTC
.,TRBV20-1,TRBD2,TRBJ2-3,CSARGPLAADTQYF,TGCAGTGCTAGGGGGCCCCTAGCGGCAGATACGCAGTATTTT
many,TRBV7-8,.,TRBJ2-1,CASSQSLNEQFF,TGTGCCAGCAGTCAGAGTTTAAATGAGCAGTTCTTC
.,TRBV5-1,TRBD2,TRBJ2-1,CASSSGGVERGYNEQFF,TGCGCCAGCAGCTCGGGAGGGGTTGAGCGTGGATACAATGAGCAGTTCTTC
.,TRBV6-6,.,TRBJ2-2,CASSYSQGELFF,TGTGCCAGCAGTTACTCTCAGGGGGAGCTGTTTTTT
few,TRBV5-1,.,TRBJ1-1,CASSFRSRPRVNTEAFF,TGCGCCAGCAGCTTCAGGAGCCGTCCGAGAGTGAACACTGAAGCTTTCTTT
many,TRBV4-3,.,TRBJ2-1,CASSQDRHEQFF,TGCGCCAGCAGCCAAGATCGACATGAGCAGTTCTTC
.,TRBV11-3,TRBD1,TRBJ2-1,CASSYDRGNLYNEQFF,TGTGCCAGCAGCTACGACAGGGGCAACTTGTACAATGAGCAGTTCTTC
few,TRBV6-2/TRBV6-3,.,TRBJ2-3,CASSYGGNTQYF,TGTGCCAGCAGTTACGGGGGAAATACGCAGTATTTT
.,TRBV11-2,.,TRBJ2-3,CASSLAGRDTDTQYF,TGTGCCAGCAGCTTAGCGGGGCGGGACACAGATACGCAGTATTTT
few,TRBV20-1,TRBD2,TRBJ2-1,CSASRREATYNEQFF,TGCAGTGCTAGTAGGCGGGAGGCGACCTACAATGAGCAGTTCTTC
.,TRBV4-3,TRBD1,TRBJ2-7,CASSQMPGTGSYEQYF,TGCGCCAGCAGCCAAATGCCCGGGACAGGGAGCTACGAGCAGTACTTC
few,TRBV14,TRBD2,TRBJ2-7,CASSAGLGVSYEQYF,TGTGCCAGCAGCGCGGGACTAGGAGTTTCCTACGAGCAGTACTTC
many,TRBV7-9,.,TRBJ2-1,CASSLPRDSYNEQFF,TGTGCCAGCAGCTTACCCCGGGATTCCTACAATGAGCAGTTCTTC
.,TRBV29-1,TRBD1,TRBJ2-3,CSVPGTGASTDTQYF,TGCAGCGTTCCCGGGACAGGGGCCAGCACAGATACGCAGTATTTT
.,TRBV20-1,.,TRBJ2-1,CSARTLGGGKFF,TGCAGTGCTAGAACTTTAGGGGGAGGAAAGTTCTTC
few,TRBV19,TRBD2,TRBJ2-1,CASLAGAGDNEQFF,TGTGCCAGCCTTGCGGGAGCAGGCGACAATGAGCAGTTCTTC
.,TRBV27,TRBD1,TRBJ1-6,CASSLFGTAYNSPLHF,TGTGCCAGCAGTTTATTTGGGACAGCCTATAATTCACCCCTCCACTTT
many,TRBV29-1,TRBD2,TRBJ2-7,CSVGYSGRGEQYF,TGCAGCGTTGGCTATAGCGGGAGGGGCGAGCAGTACTTC
few,TRBV27,.,TRBJ2-5,CASSPRGAQETQYF,TGTGCCAGCAGTCCGAGGGGGGCCCAAGAGACCCAGTACTTC
.,TRBV29-1,.,TRBJ2-4,CSVVPGEGNIQYF,TGCAGCGTTGTACCAGGGGAGGGGAACATTCAGTACTTC
.,TRBV5-1,.,TRBJ2-7,CASSGRGPPGNEQYF,TGCGCCAGCAGCGGCCGGGGCCCTCCGGGCAACGAGCAGTACTTC
.,TRBV29-1,.,TRBJ2-5,CSVWGPNKTQYF,TGCAGCGTCTGGGGGCCCAACAAGACCCAGTACTTC
few,TRBV7-8,.,TRBJ2-7,CASSLAIRQVPYEQYF,TGTGCCAGCAGCTTAGCGATTCGGCAGGTCCCCTACGAGCAGTACTTC
many,TRBV11-2,.,TRBJ1-2,CASSRHWGMNYGYTF,TGTGCCAGCAGCCGTCATTGGGGGATGAACTATGGCTACACCTTC
few,TRBV5-6,TRBD2,TRBJ2-1,CASSLPSSGSFYEQFF,TGTGCCAGCAGCTTGCCCTCCAGCGGGAGTTTCTATGAGCAGTTCTTC
.,TRBV4-1,TRBD2,TRBJ2-2,CASSQAGLAGRNTGELFF,TGCGCCAGCAGCCAAGCGGGACTAGCGGGAAGGAACACCGGGGAGCTGTTTTTT
few,TRBV11-2,TRBD1,TRBJ2-3,CASSWSGQGEVDTQYF,TGTGCCAGCAGCTGGTCGGGACAGGGCGAGGTAGATACGCAGTATTTT
few,TRBV29-1,.,TRBJ2-2,CSAGTPTGELFF,TGCAGCGCTGGGACACCCACCGGGGAGCTGTTTTTT
.,TRBV27,TRBD1,TRBJ2-7,CASSLFRGPYEQYF,TGTGCCAGCAGTTTATTCAGGGGGCCCTACGAGCAGTACTTC
few,TRBV20-1,.,TRBJ2-7,CSARDWGPPGYEQYF,TGCAGTGCTAGAGATTGGGGGCCACCTGGGTACGAGCAGTACTTC
.,TRBV20-1,TRBD1,TRBJ2-7,CSATGQGASSYEQYF,TGCAGTGCTACCGGACAGGGGGCATCGTCCTACGAGCAGTACTTC
few,TRBV20-1,TRBD2,TRBJ2-5,CSASVPLAGGPGETQYF,TGCAGTGCCAGCGTCCCACTAGCGGGAGGGCCTGGAGAGACCCAGTACTTC
few,TRBV9,.,TRBJ2-2,CASSPPSLGELFF,TGTGCCAGCAGCCCCCCCAGTCTTGGGGAGCTGTTTTTT
few,TRBV20-1,.,TRBJ2-7,CSALSGSPSYEQYF,TGCAGTGCTCTTAGCGGAAGTCCCTCCTACGAGCAGTACTTC